These 29 T cell receptor beta chains were all obtained from the same sample, sequenced in a study of early T cells in non-severe SARS-CoV-2 infection. TCRdb processed the 5' RACE reads anew with MiXCR; each CDR3 protein has one entry. The sample has fewer than 40,000 distinct CDR3 sequences, approximately 6.3% seen once. The sample was whole blood. Every receptor here comes from an adult who was a healthcare worker with PCR-confirmed SARS-CoV-2 infection or an uninfected control (not recorded which).

This clonotype is categorized as medium-sized. This chain links TRBV3-1 with TRBJ2-3; no reliable D call. This CDR3 has 13 amino acids. Trimming pared 4 bases from V and 10 bases from J, leaving 15 bases between. Germline V CDR1 and CDR2: LGHDT, YNNKEL (reference sequence). The CDR3 sequence is CASSLEERRAQYF. In DNA form, the CDR3 reads TGTGCCAGCAGCCTAGAGGAACGCCGCGCGCAGTATTTT.

This clonotype occurred many times. The J gene is TRBJ1-2, the V gene TRBV20-1, with 11 nucleotides matching TRBD1. The junction had 6 bases not matched to a gene; V was cut back by 5 bases and J by 4 bases. The CDR3 sequence is 14 residues long. Germline CDR1 and CDR2: DFQATT and SNEGSKA (reference sequence). The CDR3: CSAVRDRGGYGYTF. The CDR3, as DNA: TGCAGTGCTGTCCGGGACAGGGGGGGCTATGGCTACACCTTC.

This clonotype came up a few times. The CDR3 spells CASSFFKGSEAFF. The DNA of the CDR3 is TGTGCCAGCAGTTTTTTTAAGGGAAGTGAAGCTTTCTTT. The chain recombines TRBV28 with TRBJ1-1; D call uncertain. The CDR3 extends over 13 amino acids. In germline, CDR1 is MDHEN, CDR2 SYDVKM. Between the trimmed V and J ends, which lost 3 bases and 7 bases, there was a span of 12 bases.

This clonotype occurred a few times. This chain links TRBV20-1 with TRBJ1-6; weak D call: TRBD1 (5 bases). CDR1 is DFQATT, CDR2 SNEGSKA, per germline (reference sequence). The length of the CDR3 is 13 residues. V was trimmed by 6 bases and J by 7 bases, leaving 13 bases between them. DNA of the CDR3: TGCAGTGCCCCCCGGGACGGAAATTCACCCCTCCACTTT. It encodes CSAPRDGNSPLHF.

This clonotype was observed many times. The V gene is TRBV5-1, the J gene TRBJ1-2, with TRBD1 as a possible D gene (6 bases). The CDR3 runs 14 residues. Germline V gene sequence: CDR1 SGHRS, CDR2 YFSETQ. Trimming left V 1 base short and J 5 bases short, with 12 bases between. CDR3 in amino acids: CASSLRGDSYGYTF. The CDR3 nucleotides read TGCGCCAGCAGCTTGAGGGGGGACTCATATGGCTACACCTTC. The entire variable domain, with the rest obtained from reference TRBV5-1 and TRBJ1-2, is as follows: KAGVTQTPRYLIKTRGQQVTLSCSPISGHRSVSWYQQTPGQGLQFLFEYFSETQRNKGNFPGRFSGRQFSNSRSEMNVSTLELGDSALYLCASSLRGDSYGYTFGSGTRLTVV.

This clonotype was recorded a few times. The genes are TRBV4-2 and TRBJ2-3; no firm D call. The V gene lost 2 bases and the J gene lost 2 bases, with 14 bases spanning the gap. Germline loops: CDR1 LGHNA, CDR2 YNFKEQ. This CDR3 region has 16 residues. CDR3 in amino acids: CASSQNGMGYTDTQYF. DNA for the CDR3: TGTGCCAGCAGCCAAAATGGAATGGGATACACAGATACGCAGTATTTT.

The chain carries TRBV12-3 or TRBV12-4 and TRBJ2-3; D might be TRBD2 (6 bases). V was clipped by 4 bases and J by 0 bases, with 14 bases between them. The CDR3 sequence is 16 residues long. The CDR3 loop reads CASSSRTGASTDTQYF. The CDR3 region has the DNA TGTGCCAGCAGTTCGCGGACGGGAGCTAGCACAGATACGCAGTATTTT.

There are many counts of this clonotype. The gene calls are TRBV28 and TRBJ1-2; TRBD1 is a possible D gene (5 bases). The germline CDR1 and CDR2 sequences are MDHEN and SYDVKM. The length of the CDR3 is 14 residues. V gave up 4 bases and J gave up 3 bases, with 12 bases separating them. The DNA for the CDR3 is TGTGCCAGCAGTTCAGGGCTCTTCTACTATGGCTACACCTTC. Its translation: CASSSGLFYYGYTF.

This clonotype showed up many times. The J gene is TRBJ1-2, the V gene TRBV4-1; TRBD1 matches at 7 bases. The V and J ends lost 3 bases and 4 bases, in that order; junction bases with no gene match: 20. This CDR3 spans 19 amino acids. CDR1 is MGHRA, CDR2 YSYEKL, per germline. The CDR3 reads CASSHLLNRDSPTSYGYTF. The CDR3 region has the DNA TGCGCCAGCAGCCATTTGCTCAACCGGGACAGCCCGACCAGCTATGGCTACACCTTC.

This clonotype has a count of ten or more. This chain uses TRBV11-3 with TRBJ2-1; 8 bases fit TRBD2. The CDR3 spans 13 residues. The germline V gene has CDR1 SGHNT and CDR2 YENEEA. V lost 8 bases, J lost 4 bases, and 4 bases stayed unmatched. The CDR3 is CASSIAGYNEQFF. CDR3 DNA sequence: TGTGCCAGCTCCATAGCGGGGTACAATGAGCAGTTCTTC.

This clonotype came up a few times. The chain carries TRBV27 and TRBJ2-3; 8 nucleotides agree with TRBD1. This CDR3 has 20 amino acids. The trim removed 6 bases at V and 2 bases at J, leaving 22 bases unmatched. The germline CDR1 and CDR2 sequences are MNHEY and SMNVEV (reference sequence). CDR3: CASRVSPSGFWDRITDTQYF. The CDR3 DNA sequence: TGTGCCAGCAGAGTAAGCCCCTCAGGCTTTTGGGACAGGATCACAGATACGCAGTATTTT.

Ten or more counts support this clonotype. The chain couples TRBV7-8 to TRBJ2-1, with 12 bases that match TRBD1. The CDR3 contains 20 residues. Germline CDR1 is SGHVS and CDR2 is FQNEAQ. Trimming took 5 bases from V and 9 from J; bases not matched to a gene: 23. This CDR3 reads CASSLRQRDRGHGILGEQFF. In DNA, the CDR3 is TGTGCCAGCAGCCTCCGCCAGAGGGACAGGGGGCATGGGATTTTGGGTGAGCAGTTCTTC.

This clonotype was observed many times. The rearrangement links TRBV10-2 to TRBJ2-1; the match to TRBD1 covers 9 bases. Germline V gives CDR1 WSHSY, CDR2 SAAADI. The V gene end was trimmed by 9 bases and the J gene end by 12 bases; junction bases not matched to a gene: 12. This CDR3 spans 13 amino acids. Here the CDR3 reads CASSPGQGQPQFF. CDR3 DNA: TGCGCCAGTTCACCGGGACAGGGACAACCGCAGTTCTTC.

The V call is TRBV5-4, the J call TRBJ2-5; no clear D gene. From germline, CDR1 is SGHNT and CDR2 YYREEE (reference sequence). Trimming removed 2 bases at V and 3 bases at J, with 5 bases between. This CDR3 has 12 residues. Written as DNA, the CDR3 is TGTGCCAGCAGCTTATCAGAAGAGACCCAGTACTTC. Translating it yields CASSLSEETQYF.

In its sample, this clonotype was seen many times. The chain is built from TRBV18 and TRBJ1-5; D is unresolved. With 4 bases removed from V and 2 bases from J, the gap between germline ends came to 9 bases. CDR3 length equals 14 residues. Germline values: CDR1 KGHSH, CDR2 LQKENI. CDR3 DNA sequence: TGTGCCAGCTCACTAGGAGGTGGCAATCAGCCCCAGCATTTT. Protein product: CASSLGGGNQPQHF.

The rearrangement joins TRBV4-2 to TRBJ2-2; 7 bases line up with TRBD2. The CDR3 spans 18 residues. Germline CDR1 and CDR2: LGHNA and YNFKEQ. V was clipped by 1 base and J by 4 bases; unmatched bases: 12. DNA of the CDR3: TGTGCCAGCAGCCAAGTCGGCCCAGGGACTATCAGCACCGGGGAGCTGTTTTTT. Amino acid sequence: CASSQVGPGTISTGELFF.

This clonotype was seen repeatedly, ten times or more. This chain joins TRBV20-1 and TRBJ1-1; possible D gene TRBD1, 5 bases. Germline loops: CDR1 DFQATT, CDR2 SNEGSKA (reference sequence). The ends were cut back, 1 base at V and 2 bases at J, with 17 bases in the middle. This CDR3 has 16 amino acids. The CDR3: CSARVPVGRPNTEAFF. For the CDR3, the DNA is TGCAGTGCTAGAGTCCCCGTGGGGCGGCCAAACACTGAAGCTTTCTTT.

This clonotype appeared many times. The gene calls are TRBV28 and TRBJ2-7; 8 bases align to TRBD1. J was trimmed by 6 bases and V by 5 bases; bases with no gene match: 9. The CDR3 extends over 14 amino acids. In germline, CDR1 is MDHEN, CDR2 SYDVKM. CDR3 residues: CASSPVLTGGEQYF. The CDR3 bases are TGTGCCAGCAGTCCCGTCCTTACAGGGGGCGAGCAGTACTTC. The full variable domain, completed using reference TRBV28 and TRBJ2-7, is DVKVTQSSRYLVKRTGEKVFLECVQDMDHENMFWYRQDPGLGLRLIYFSYDVKMKEKGDIPEGYSVSREKKERFSLILESASTNQTSMYLCASSPVLTGGEQYFGPGTRLTVT.

There are many counts of this clonotype. The V gene is TRBV12-3 or TRBV12-4, the J gene TRBJ2-1; 10 bases agree with TRBD2. This CDR3 region has 16 residues. Trimming cost V 2 bases and J 7 bases; bases outside gene matches: 8. CDR3 residues: CASSLWSSGSKNEQFF. CDR3 coding DNA: TGTGCCAGCAGTTTATGGTCTAGCGGGAGTAAAAATGAGCAGTTCTTC.

In its sample, this clonotype was seen once. The chain combines TRBV11-3 with TRBJ1-1; 8 bases line up with TRBD1. CDR3 length equals 13 residues. Germline V gene sequence: CDR1 SGHNT, CDR2 YENEEA. The ends lost 5 bases at V and 3 bases at J; junction bases unmatched: 2. CDR3 in amino acids: CASSQGADTEAFF. The CDR3 DNA sequence: TGTGCCAGCAGCCAGGGGGCTGACACTGAAGCTTTCTTT. Using reference TRBV11-3 and TRBJ1-1 for the parts outside the CDR3, the full variable domain is EAGVVQSPRYKIIEKKQPVAFWCNPISGHNTLYWYLQNLGQGPELLIRYENEEAVDDSQLPKDRFSAERLKGVDSTLKIQPAELGDSAVYLCASSQGADTEAFFGQGTRLTVV.

This clonotype was observed a handful of times. This sequence joins TRBV7-9 and TRBJ2-7; tentatively, D is TRBD2 (6 bases). Trimming left V 2 bases short and J 5 bases short, with 10 bases between. Germline V CDR1 and CDR2: SEHNR, FQNEAQ (reference sequence). CDR3 size: 13 residues. CDR3 bases: TGTGCCAGCAGCTTAAAAGCGGGTCACGAGCAGTACTTC. The encoded protein is CASSLKAGHEQYF.

This chain's CDR3 is CSARSRSYEQYF. In nucleotides, the CDR3 is TGCAGTGCTAGGTCCCGCTCCTACGAGCAGTACTTC. This sequence joins TRBV20-1 and TRBJ2-7; D is ambiguous. The CDR3 has 12 residues. Trimming pared 3 bases from V and 0 bases from J, leaving 6 bases between. CDR1 and CDR2 from the germline V gene are DFQATT and SNEGSKA (reference sequence).

This clonotype has at least ten counts. V gene TRBV18 combines with J gene TRBJ1-2; tentative D call: TRBD1 (6 bases). V was cut by 2 bases and J by 6 bases, with 16 bases left in between. CDR1 is KGHSH and CDR2 is LQKENI in the germline V gene. CDR3 length: 15 amino acids. CDR3 amino acids: CASSPSTGSFNGYTF. CDR3 nucleotide sequence: TGTGCCAGCTCACCAAGCACAGGGAGTTTTAATGGCTACACCTTC.

This clonotype was observed a few times. This chain connects TRBV10-2 to TRBJ1-5; D possibly corresponds to TRBD1 (5 bases). The germline V gene encodes CDR1 WSHSY and CDR2 SAAADI. The V gene lost 3 bases and the J gene lost 8 bases, with 11 bases spanning the gap. The CDR3 runs to 13 residues. CDR3 coding DNA: TGCGCCAGCAGTGAAACAGGTCGGGAGCCCCAGCATTTT. It translates to CASSETGREPQHF.

Ten or more counts support this clonotype. This chain joins TRBV9 and TRBJ1-4, with unresolved D. Germline assignment: CDR1 SGDLS and CDR2 YYNGEE. V lost 0 bases and J 5 bases, leaving 11 bases between the germline ends. The CDR3 is 15 amino acids. The CDR3 bases are TGTGCCAGCAGCGTAGAGGTCGGAATAAATGAAAAACTGTTTTTT. Its protein is CASSVEVGINEKLFF.

This clonotype was detected a few times. The chain joins TRBV5-1 to TRBJ2-3, with D possibly being TRBD2 (7 bases). CDR3 length: 14 amino acids. Germline assignment: CDR1 SGHRS and CDR2 YFSETQ. V lost 3 bases, J lost 3 bases, and 11 bases lay in between. DNA for the CDR3: TGCGCCAGCAGCTCGAGGGGGGGTACAGATACGCAGTATTTT. It translates to CASSSRGGTDTQYF. Supplemented by reference TRBV5-1 and TRBJ2-3, the full variable domain reads KAGVTQTPRYLIKTRGQQVTLSCSPISGHRSVSWYQQTPGQGLQFLFEYFSETQRNKGNFPGRFSGRQFSNSRSEMNVSTLELGDSALYLCASSSRGGTDTQYFGPGTRLTVL.

The chain is built from TRBV5-1 and TRBJ2-5; D unresolved. Deletions cut 2 bases from V and 1 base from J, with 6 bases between. The CDR3 length is 13 residues. CDR1 and CDR2 from the germline V gene are SGHRS and YFSETQ. CDR3 DNA: TGCGCCAGCAGCTTTGAGTTCCAAGAGACCCAGTACTTC. It specifies CASSFEFQETQYF.

This clonotype was seen repeatedly, ten times or more. The chain joins TRBV15 to TRBJ2-6; unclear D gene. There are 15 residues in the CDR3. CDR1 and CDR2 (germline): LNHNV, YYDKDF (reference sequence). Trimming took off 3 bases at V and 1 base at J, with 7 bases between the two ends. This CDR3 is CATSRDRSGANVLTF. In nucleotides, the CDR3 is TGTGCCACCAGCAGGGACCGGTCTGGGGCCAACGTCCTGACTTTC.

The sample holds a few counts of this clonotype. This chain's CDR3 is CASSQARGTGGNTIYF. The CDR3 coding sequence is TGCGCCAGCAGCCAAGCTCGCGGGACAGGAGGAAACACCATATATTTT. The chain combines TRBV4-3 with TRBJ1-3; 8 bases line up with TRBD1. V dropped 1 base and J dropped 4; count of bases not matched to a gene: 6. From germline, CDR1 is LGHNA and CDR2 YSLEER. This CDR3 has 16 residues.